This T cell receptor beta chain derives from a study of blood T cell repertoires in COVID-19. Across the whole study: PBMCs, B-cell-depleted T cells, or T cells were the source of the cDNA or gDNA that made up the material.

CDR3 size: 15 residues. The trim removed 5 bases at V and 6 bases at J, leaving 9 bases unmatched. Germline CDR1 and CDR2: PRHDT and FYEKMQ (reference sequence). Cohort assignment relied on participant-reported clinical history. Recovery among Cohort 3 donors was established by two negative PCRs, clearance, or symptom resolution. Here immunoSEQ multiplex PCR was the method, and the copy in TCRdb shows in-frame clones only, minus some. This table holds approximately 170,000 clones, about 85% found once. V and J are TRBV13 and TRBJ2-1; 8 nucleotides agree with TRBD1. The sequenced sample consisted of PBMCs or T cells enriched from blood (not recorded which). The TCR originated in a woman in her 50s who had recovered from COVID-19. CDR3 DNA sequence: TGTGCCAGCAGCCCCAGGGGGCGACTTGGCAATGAGCAGTTCTTC. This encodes CASSPRGRLGNEQFF.